This T cell receptor beta chain was sequenced for a study of metastatic and nonmetastatic thyroid tumors. Study as a whole: For malignant and benign thyroid patients, tumor or nodule tissue and blood were the sources whose repertoires were compared. Study-level results: TCR beta diversity was reportedly significantly higher in malignant thyroid tumors than benign nodules, in blood and tumor.

TCRdb used MiXCR to call clones anew from the PCR reads. The sample records thousands of clones, roughly 37% being singletons. No treatment had been given to any patient before thyroid surgery. This clone was picked up many times. As yet, its antigen is unknown. A much larger clone is a single base away; this may be a read error. At the DNA level, this CDR3 is encoded by other sequences in the same sample as well. From germline, CDR1 is DFQATT and CDR2 SNEGSKA (reference sequence). The CDR3 length is 16 residues. Sequenced input: tumor tissue. V usage is TRBV20-1 and J usage is TRBJ2-3; TRBD2 matches 7 bases. The sequence was obtained from a female donor with papillary thyroid cancer or a benign thyroid nodule (not recorded which). Some clones in this sample may be carry-over from other donors' samples. This chain's CDR3 is CSVVATREKGTDTQYF. CDR3 DNA: TGCAGCGTTGTCGCGACGCGGGAGAAGGGCACAGATACGCAGTATTTT.